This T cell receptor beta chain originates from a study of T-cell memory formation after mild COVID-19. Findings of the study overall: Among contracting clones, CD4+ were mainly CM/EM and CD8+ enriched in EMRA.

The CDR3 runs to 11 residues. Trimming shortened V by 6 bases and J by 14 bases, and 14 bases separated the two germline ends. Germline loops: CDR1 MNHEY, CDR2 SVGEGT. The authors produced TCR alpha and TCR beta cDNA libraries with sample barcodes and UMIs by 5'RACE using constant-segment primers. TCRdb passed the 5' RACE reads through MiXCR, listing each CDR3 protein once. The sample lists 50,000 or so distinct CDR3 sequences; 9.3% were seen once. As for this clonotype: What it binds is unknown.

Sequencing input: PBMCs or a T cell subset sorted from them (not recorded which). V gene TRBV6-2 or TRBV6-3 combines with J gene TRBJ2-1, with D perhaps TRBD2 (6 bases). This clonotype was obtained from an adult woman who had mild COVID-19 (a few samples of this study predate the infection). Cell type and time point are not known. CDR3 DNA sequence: TGTGCCAGCAGGGCGGGCGGGACGGAGTTCTTC. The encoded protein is CASRAGGTEFF.